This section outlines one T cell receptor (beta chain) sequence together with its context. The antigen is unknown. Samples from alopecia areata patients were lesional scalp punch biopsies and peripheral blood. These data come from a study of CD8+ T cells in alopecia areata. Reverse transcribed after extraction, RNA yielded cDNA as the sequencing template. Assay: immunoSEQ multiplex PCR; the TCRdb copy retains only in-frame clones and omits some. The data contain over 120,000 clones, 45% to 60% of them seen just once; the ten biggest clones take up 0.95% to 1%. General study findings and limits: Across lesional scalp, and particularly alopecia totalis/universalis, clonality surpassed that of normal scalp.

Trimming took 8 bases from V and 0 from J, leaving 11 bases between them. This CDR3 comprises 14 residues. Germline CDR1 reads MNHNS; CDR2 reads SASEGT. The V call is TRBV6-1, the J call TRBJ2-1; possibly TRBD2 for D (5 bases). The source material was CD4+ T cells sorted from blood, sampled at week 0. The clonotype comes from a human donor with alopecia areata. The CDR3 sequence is CASWSGASYNEQFF. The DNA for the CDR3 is TGTGCCAGCTGGAGCGGAGCCTCCTACAATGAGCAGTTCTTC.